This TCR beta chain was documented in a study of shared clonotypes between healthy human individuals. Per the germline V gene, CDR1 is MDHEN and CDR2 is SYDVKM. The J segment lost 5 bases and the V segment lost 5 bases, leaving 4 bases of the junction unmatched. This CDR3 is 13 amino acids long. Only in-frame clones appear in the TCRdb table, and some are missing; sequencing was by immunoSEQ multiplex PCR. This sample has around 1.9 million clones, with about 93% found just once. Naivety among CD8 cells was defined by CD45RO negativity and positive CCR7 selection, thereby excluding terminally differentiated effector memory CD45RA+ cells. For this clone: Its antigen is undetermined.

Study-wide results and limits: Naive CD4 clonotypes overlapped across a handful of donors at about 5.3%.

The clonotype was recovered from a man aged 18 to 35 in good health. Some clones in this sample may be carry-over from other donors' samples. The chain combines TRBV28 with TRBJ2-7; 9 bases fit TRBD2. The sequencing input was naive CD8+ T cells from PBMCs. The chain's CDR3 is CASSALAGDEQYF. CDR3 DNA sequence: TGTGCCAGCAGTGCATTAGCGGGGGACGAGCAGTACTTC.